This T cell receptor beta chain was sequenced during a study of CD8 T cells in Susac syndrome (dated by TCRdb to the late 2010s). For the study in its entirety: Whether CD8+ T cell activation and differentiation in Susac syndrome was antigen driven was tested using repertoire sequencing. The full study reports these points: The TCR sequencing and HLA analysis was acknowledged to have included a relatively small number of individuals.

High-throughput TCR beta sequencing profiled peripheral blood CD8+ and CD4+ T cells from healthy donors, Susac syndrome patients and multiple sclerosis patients. Treatment-naive patients with stable or active relapsing-remitting disease fulfilling revised McDonald criteria were used as multiple sclerosis controls. Bulk CD8+ and CD4+ T cells were purified by magnetic negative isolation, whereas CD8+ TEMRA cells were enriched by FACS. Blood was collected in EDTA tubes and processed within 24 hours, with PBMCs isolated through density gradient centrifugation. PBMCs intended for TCR sequencing were cryopreserved in liquid nitrogen and thawed later in a water bath at 37 degrees C. A purity of at least 90% was achieved for sorted or isolated CD4+, CD8+ and CD8+ TEMRA cells. From its cysteine to its phenylalanine, the CDR3 spans 11 amino acids. This entry keeps only the CDR3 DNA: 33 bases, framed from base 1. Between the V and J ends, shortened by 5 bases and 2 bases respectively, the junction contains 5 bases. CDR1 and CDR2 are drawn from the germline V gene (reference sequence): DFQATT, SNEGSKA.

RNA was extracted using the RNeasy kit, and roughly 0.5 to 1 microgram was reverse transcribed with random hexamers. The immunoSEQ multiplex PCR assay, which covers 54 Vbeta and 13 Jbeta segments, was used to amplify TCR beta CDR3 regions. PCR amplification bias was corrected using a synthetic template baseline for primer optimization and computational correction. In the original analysis: Reads were annotated to V, D and J genes per IMGT and analyzed with immunoSEQ Analyzer, keeping only productive sequences. To calculate clonality, Shannon entropy was normalized by log2 of the number of productive unique sequences and then subtracted from one. For each patient and control, public and private clones were evaluated among the 100 most prevalent clones. Clones were defined as Susac-specific if absent from the healthy and MS cohorts, from roughly 1,100 published viral clones and from other ImmuneACCESS disease sequences. TCRdb reprocessing: public reads trimmed at Q25 with fastp, clones called with MiXCR, in-frame beta chains kept. Identical CDR3 proteins give one entry, which carries the most common genes and DNA. TCRdb assigned the V and J calls; the authors' analysis was not used. The sample records 150,000 to 200,000 distinct CDR3 sequences, less than 95% of which are singletons. The ten largest clones add up to roughly 0.1% of the sample.

To note about this clonotype: The antigen it recognizes is unknown. No base-level quality is on record; no much larger clone is a single base apart.

This TCR was sampled from a human donor with multiple sclerosis. Sequencing was done on a sample of CD4+ T cells from PBMCs. The chain is made from TRBV20-1 and TRBJ2-3; no confident D gene assignment can be made. The CDR3 region reads CSAEVTDTQYF. At the DNA level, the sequence is TGCAGTGCTGAGGTCACAGATACGCAGTATTTT.